The 10 T cell receptor beta chains below were found in one sample sequenced in a study of T cell changes during pregnancy in multiple sclerosis. Clones were sequenced by immunoSEQ multiplex PCR, and TCRdb holds only the in-frame ones, with some missing. The data show approximately 64,000 clones, less than 95% seen once. The specimen was peripheral blood, collected in the second trimester of pregnancy. These receptors were taken from a female donor in good health, enrolled as a control in a pregnancy study.

The chain carries TRBV4-1 and TRBJ2-2; 8 nucleotides match TRBD1. The germline CDR1 and CDR2 sequences are MGHRA and YSYEKL. V lost 0 bases and J lost 4; bases outside the gene matches: 4. The CDR3 length is 16 residues. The CDR3 DNA follows: TGCGCCAGCAGCCAAGAGCGGACAGGGTTCACCGGGGAGCTGTTTTTT. Translating gives CASSQERTGFTGELFF.

CDR3 DNA sequence: TGTGCCAGCACCGCTAGGGGGCGGGGAGTCTCAGATACGCAGTATTTT. It yields the protein CASTARGRGVSDTQYF. This rearrangement joins TRBV2 to TRBJ2-3, with D possibly being TRBD1 (7 bases). The CDR3 runs 16 residues. Deletions cut 7 bases from V and 4 bases from J, with 21 bases between. Per the germline V gene, CDR1 is SNHLY and CDR2 is FYNNEI.

The chain links TRBV18 to TRBJ2-7, with a tentative D call TRBD1 (6 bases). The V gene lost 0 bases and the J gene lost 1 base, with 13 bases spanning the gap. Germline CDR1 and CDR2: KGHSH and LQKENI. The CDR3 extends over 16 amino acids. CDR3 residues: CASSPPGQGRSYEQYF. As DNA, the CDR3 is TGTGCCAGCTCACCACCCGGGCAGGGGCGATCCTACGAGCAGTACTTC.

The chain recombines TRBV5-4 with TRBJ2-5; 12 bases line up with TRBD2. The CDR3 loop spans 17 amino acids. V gave up 2 bases and J gave up 2 bases; unmatched junction bases: 7. Germline loops: CDR1 SGHNT, CDR2 YYREEE (reference sequence). The CDR3 protein is CASSFPTSGGEQETQYF. For the CDR3, the DNA is TGTGCCAGCAGCTTCCCGACTAGCGGGGGTGAGCAAGAGACCCAGTACTTC.

The V call is TRBV19, the J call TRBJ2-7; D possibly corresponds to TRBD2 (6 bases). CDR1 is LNHDA and CDR2 is SQIVND in the germline V gene (reference sequence). Deletions cut 4 bases from V and 2 bases from J, with 12 bases between. CDR3 size: 14 residues. The CDR3 DNA reads TGTGCCAGTAGTACGCGGGCGGGACCCTACGAGCAGTACTTC. Translation: CASSTRAGPYEQYF.

DNA for the CDR3: TGTGCCAGTAGTATATCCCCTGCGGGAGGCAATGAGCAGTTCTTC. This translates into CASSISPAGGNEQFF. V usage is TRBV19 and J usage is TRBJ2-1; 8 nucleotides match TRBD2. V gave up 2 bases and J gave up 6 bases; unmatched junction bases: 6. The germline CDR1 and CDR2 sequences are LNHDA and SQIVND (reference sequence). This CDR3 spans 15 amino acids. The full variable domain, its missing parts supplied by reference TRBV19 and TRBJ2-1, is DGGITQSPKYLFRKEGQNVTLSCEQNLNHDAMYWYRQDPGQGLRLIYYSQIVNDFQKGDIAEGYSVSREKKESFPLTVTSAQKNPTAFYLCASSISPAGGNEQFFGPGTRLTVL.

The CDR3 DNA reads as TGTGCCAGCAGGGGGACAGGGGCCACTGAAGCTTTCTTT. Translating gives CASRGTGATEAFF. The gene calls are TRBV6-1 and TRBJ1-1; 10 bases line up with TRBD1. The trim removed 6 bases at V and 4 bases at J, leaving 2 bases unmatched. The CDR3 totals 13 residues. The germline CDR1 and CDR2 sequences are MNHNS and SASEGT.

The sample holds one count of this clone. The chain employs TRBV7-2 and TRBJ2-5; D perhaps matches TRBD2 (6 bases). Germline V gives CDR1 SGHTA, CDR2 FQGNSA. V gave up 3 bases and J gave up 0 bases, with 11 bases separating them. The CDR3 extends over 15 amino acids. CDR3 residues: CASSFFSGDQETQYF. Written as DNA, the CDR3 is TGTGCCAGCAGCTTCTTTAGCGGAGACCAAGAGACCCAGTACTTC.

The rearrangement uses TRBV5-1 and TRBJ2-7, with D perhaps TRBD2 (5 bases). V lost 6 bases and J 0 bases, leaving 16 bases between the germline ends. Looked up from germline, CDR1 is SGHRS and CDR2 is YFSETQ. The CDR3 runs to 15 residues. The CDR3 DNA reads as TGCGCCAGCACTTCAACACAAGGGAGCTCCTACGAGCAGTACTTC. This codes for CASTSTQGSSYEQYF.

This clone was seen more than once but under ten times. The chain employs TRBV11-2 and TRBJ1-1; D is unresolved. Trimming pared 5 bases from V and 7 bases from J, leaving 14 bases between. The germline gives CDR1 SGHAT, CDR2 FQNNGV. This CDR3 is built from 13 residues. The CDR3 region has the DNA TGTGCCAGCAGCCCCTATGGGCGCCTTGAAGCTTTCTTT. Its protein product is CASSPYGRLEAFF.